This T cell receptor (beta chain) was identified in a study of T cell changes during pregnancy in multiple sclerosis. Trimming took 1 base from V and 2 from J, leaving 6 bases between them. The germline V gene has CDR1 SQVTM and CDR2 ANQGSEA. The CDR3 loop spans 13 amino acids. TCRdb's copy holds only in-frame clones and misses some; the assay was immunoSEQ multiplex PCR. The sample consists of roughly 59,000 clones, approximately 93% of them appearing once. This specimen was CD8+ T cells from peripheral blood mononuclear cells, taken in the second trimester of pregnancy. The rearrangement links TRBV29-1 to TRBJ2-1, with a possible D match to TRBD2 (5 bases). The origin of this receptor is a female donor with multiple sclerosis, enrolled in a pregnancy study. DNA for the CDR3: TGCAGCGTTGAAGGGACTGCCTACAATGAGCAGTTCTTC. Its translation: CSVEGTAYNEQFF.